These 8 T cell receptor beta chains were sequenced from one sample in a study of identical twins. TCRdb independently ran MiXCR on the 5' RACE reads; one entry per CDR3 protein. This table holds around 200,000 distinct CDR3 sequences, roughly a tenth found once. Material: memory (CD45RO+) T cells sorted from blood. Receptor source: a woman younger than 35 in good health.

Here the CDR3 DNA reads TGTGCCAGCAGCGAACTAGCGGGAGGAAGGGGAGATACGCAGTATTTT. Translation: CASSELAGGRGDTQYF. The chain employs TRBV7-2 and TRBJ2-3; TRBD2 aligns across 12 bases. V was pared by 5 bases and J by 5 bases, with 8 bases of the junction left unmatched. CDR1 is SGHTA, CDR2 FQGNSA, per germline. The CDR3 sequence is 16 residues long.

This clonotype was counted a few times. The chain is built from TRBV7-9 and TRBJ1-6; D might be TRBD1 (5 bases). Germline assignment: CDR1 SEHNR and CDR2 FQNEAQ (reference sequence). This CDR3 has 14 residues. Trimming removed 2 bases from V and 8 bases from J, with 10 bases in between. The CDR3 coding sequence is TGTGCCAGCAGCTTATCGGGGGACTATTCACCCCTCCACTTT. Translating it yields CASSLSGDYSPLHF.

In its sample, this clonotype was seen a few times. The rearrangement uses TRBV29-1 and TRBJ2-3, with D unclear. V was cut by 4 bases and J by 0 bases, with 8 bases left in between. Germline assignment: CDR1 SQVTM and CDR2 ANQGSEA. This CDR3 is built from 13 residues. CDR3 amino acids: CSVGRSSTDTQYF. In DNA form, the CDR3 reads TGCAGCGTTGGAAGATCTAGCACAGATACGCAGTATTTT.

Ten or more counts support this clonotype. The V and J genes are TRBV20-1 and TRBJ2-1; D is unresolved. V lost 7 bases and J 4 bases, leaving 8 bases between the germline ends. The CDR3 extends over 11 amino acids. Germline loops: CDR1 DFQATT, CDR2 SNEGSKA (reference sequence). The CDR3 sequence is CSVEKYNEQFF. The CDR3 DNA reads as TGCAGTGTTGAGAAATACAATGAGCAGTTCTTC.

CDR3 sequence: CATQTHQTYNEQFF. Here the CDR3 DNA reads TGTGCCACCCAGACCCACCAGACCTACAATGAGCAGTTCTTC. This chain uses TRBV19 with TRBJ2-1; D is unclear. The CDR3 covers 14 residues. From germline, CDR1 is LNHDA and CDR2 SQIVND (reference sequence). V gave up 10 bases and J gave up 2 bases, with 15 bases separating them.

This clonotype was seen many times. Here the CDR3 reads CASIQEGSNQPQHF. The CDR3 coding sequence is TGCGCCAGTATACAGGAGGGATCGAATCAGCCCCAGCATTTT. This chain joins TRBV10-1 and TRBJ1-5, with D possibly matching TRBD1 (5 bases). The V and J ends lost 9 bases and 4 bases respectively, with 16 bases between them. The germline gives CDR1 WNHNN, CDR2 SYGVQD (reference sequence). The CDR3 is 14 amino acids.

This clonotype was recorded many times. The genes are TRBV12-3 or TRBV12-4 and TRBJ2-5; D is perhaps TRBD2 (8 bases). V gave up 7 bases and J gave up 5 bases, with 17 bases separating them. The CDR3 contains 14 residues. The CDR3 sequence is CASTPRGGQETQYF. The CDR3 DNA reads TGTGCCAGCACCCCTCGGGGGGGACAGGAGACCCAGTACTTC.

This sequence joins TRBV3-1 and TRBJ1-1; D gene uncertain. This CDR3 spans 17 amino acids. V lost 2 bases and J lost 0, with 16 bases in between. Per the germline V gene, CDR1 is LGHDT and CDR2 is YNNKEL (reference sequence). CDR3 DNA: TGTGCCAGCAGCCAAAGTGGGTGGCCGAAAATGAACACTGAAGCTTTCTTT. Translation gives CASSQSGWPKMNTEAFF. Looking up the rest from reference TRBV3-1 and TRBJ1-1 gives the full variable domain: DTAVSQTPKYLVTQMGNDKSIKCEQNLGHDTMYWYKQDSKKFLKIMFSYNNKELIINETVPNRFSPKSPDKAHLNLHINSLELGDSAVYFCASSQSGWPKMNTEAFFGQGTRLTVV.